This TCR beta chain emerged from a study of CD8 T cells in ankylosing spondylitis. Whole-study findings and limits: Within matched ankylosing spondylitis synovial fluid, disease-linked clones were reportedly significantly enriched. Blood of patients with ankylosing spondylitis appeared to be characterized by a TCR beta motif of about eight highly homologous variants.

Quantitative 5'-RACE with molecular barcodes produced the TCR beta libraries. TCRdb reanalysed the 5' RACE reads using MiXCR and keeps one entry per CDR3 protein. This sample has about 220,000 distinct CDR3 sequences, with 6% to 8% found just once. Notes on this clonotype: Its antigen remains unidentified.

The sample taken for sequencing was blood, either unsorted or a sorted T cell fraction (not recorded which). The receptor was derived from a male donor with ankylosing spondylitis.

Here the CDR3 DNA reads TGTGCCAGCAGCCAACTTCTTTGCGGGGGGTCAACAAGCACAGATACGCAGTATTTT. This translates into CASSQLLCGGSTSTDTQYF. V and J are TRBV3-1 and TRBJ2-3, with 8 bases lining up with TRBD2. Looked up from germline, CDR1 is LGHDT and CDR2 is YNNKEL (reference sequence). The CDR3 has 19 residues. J was trimmed by 0 bases and V by 2 bases; bases with no gene match: 13.